The source of this T cell receptor (beta chain) is a study of cytomegalovirus exposure and HLA in healthy donors. Points from the study as a whole: Owing to their indistinguishability, certain V segments, notably TRBV6-2 and TRBV6-3, were excluded. Within an earlier analysis, most TCR beta V segments proved productive either about 87% or about 30% of the time. It was 150 or so TCR beta chains that were listed as cytomegalovirus-associated.

Donors consisted of healthy bone marrow donors. Worth noting for this clone: The antigen remains undetermined.

The CDR3 is 14 amino acids. V gave up 2 bases and J gave up 0 bases, with 7 bases separating them. CDR1 and CDR2 (germline): MNHEY, SMNVEV (reference sequence). Primers: 60 Vbeta forward and 13 Jbeta reverse. The table came from immunoSEQ multiplex PCR; TCRdb's copy has only in-frame clones and leaves some out. The table shows roughly 150,000 clones, with roughly 80% occurring only once. This TCR derives from a male donor in good health and CMV-seronegative. The sequencing input was PBMCs. The chain combines TRBV27 with TRBJ1-1; D may be TRBD1 (6 bases). The CDR3 is CASSLQGMNTEAFF. The CDR3, as DNA: TGTGCCAGCAGTTTACAGGGGATGAACACTGAAGCTTTCTTT.